The 3 T cell receptor beta chains below were found in one sample sequenced in a study of cytomegalovirus exposure and HLA in healthy donors. The PCR ran on 60 Vbeta and 13 Jbeta primers. Here immunoSEQ multiplex PCR was the method, and the copy in TCRdb shows in-frame clones only, minus some. The table shows around 120,000 clones, with 55% to 75% occurring only once. Sequencing was done on a sample of PBMCs. The receptors were sampled from a middle-aged woman in good health and CMV-seropositive.

This clone was detected only a few times. V gene TRBV2 combines with J gene TRBJ2-7, with D possibly TRBD2 on 6 matching bases. The CDR3 extends over 13 amino acids. V shed 6 bases and J shed 3 bases, with 12 bases lying between them. From germline, CDR1 is SNHLY and CDR2 FYNNEI. The CDR3 DNA is TGTGCCAGCAGCGCGGGACGGGACTACGAGCAGTACTTC. This sequence encodes CASSAGRDYEQYF.

The V call is TRBV7-2, the J call TRBJ1-1; D not resolved. CDR3 length: 12 amino acids. CDR1 and CDR2 (germline): SGHTA, FQGNSA. V lost 3 bases, J lost 5 bases, and 7 bases lay in between. The CDR3 DNA sequence: TGTGCCAGCAGCTTCGACTGGACTGAAGCTTTCTTT. Amino acid sequence: CASSFDWTEAFF. Full variable domain (remainder filled in from reference TRBV7-2 and TRBJ1-1): GAGVSQSPSNKVTEKGKDVELRCDPISGHTALYWYRQSLGQGLEFLIYFQGNSAPDKSGLPSDRFSAERTGGSVSTLTIQRTQQEDSAVYLCASSFDWTEAFFGQGTRLTVV.

This clone was recorded a few times. The same CDR3 can be traced to other DNA sequences in this sample. This chain joins TRBV18 and TRBJ1-6, with 8 bases fitting TRBD1. V trimming: 2 bases; J trimming: 9 bases; junction bases outside the gene matches: 6. The CDR3 totals 15 residues. Germline V gives CDR1 KGHSH, CDR2 LQKENI. CDR3 nucleotides: TGTGCCAGCTCACCAGGACAGGGTGTAGGTTCACCCCTCCACTTT. Translating it yields CASSPGQGVGSPLHF.